The rows below give T cell receptor beta chains drawn from one sample of a study of cytomegalovirus exposure and HLA in healthy donors. Repertoires were generated with immunoSEQ multiplex PCR, while TCRdb's copy carries only in-frame clones and drops some. The sample records about 51,000 clones, around 80% being singletons. The sample comprised PBMCs. The source of these receptors is a boy between 10 and 17 years old in good health and CMV-seropositive. The CDR3 runs from the conserved cysteine through the conserved F or W. The D gene is left open where the match is weak. Only some rows state a clone size, as once, few, many or a class for expanded clones.

d_gene: NA
j_gene: TRBJ1-5
v_gene: TRBV4-1
abundance: NA
CDR3aa: CASSQDGRGIEPQHF
CDR3nt: TGCGCCAGCAGCCAAGATGGCAGGGGCATAGAGCCCCAGCATTTT

d_gene: NA
j_gene: TRBJ2-3
v_gene: TRBV9
abundance: NA
CDR3aa: CASSVAFGTPDTDTQYF
CDR3nt: TGTGCCAGCAGCGTCGCATTCGGGACTCCTGACACAGATACGCAGTATTTT

d_gene: NA
j_gene: TRBJ2-7
v_gene: TRBV10-1
abundance: NA
CDR3aa: CASSAASASLGEQYF
CDR3nt: TGCGCCAGCAGTGCAGCAAGCGCCTCCTTGGGCGAGCAGTACTTC

d_gene: NA
j_gene: TRBJ2-1
v_gene: TRBV4-1
abundance: once
CDR3aa: CASSRPSSSYNEQFF
CDR3nt: TGCGCCAGCAGCCGCCCCTCGAGCTCCTACAATGAGCAGTTCTTC

d_gene: NA
j_gene: TRBJ2-2
v_gene: TRBV19
abundance: NA
CDR3aa: CASSPRGRSTGELFF
CDR3nt: TGTGCCAGTAGCCCCCGTGGCAGAAGCACCGGGGAGCTGTTTTTT

d_gene: TRBD1
j_gene: TRBJ1-1
v_gene: TRBV5-4
abundance: NA
CDR3aa: CATVPGQGIGTEAFF
CDR3nt: TGTGCCACCGTCCCGGGACAGGGAATAGGCACTGAAGCTTTCTTT

d_gene: NA
j_gene: TRBJ2-1
v_gene: TRBV9
abundance: NA
CDR3aa: CASSVGGSYNEQFF
CDR3nt: TGTGCCAGCAGCGTAGGCGGCTCCTACAATGAGCAGTTCTTC

d_gene: TRBD2
j_gene: TRBJ2-3
v_gene: TRBV4-2
abundance: NA
CDR3aa: CASSQVGWIAGEQDTQYF
CDR3nt: TGTGCCAGCAGCCAAGTAGGCTGGATAGCGGGGGAGCAAGATACGCAGTATTTT

d_gene: NA
j_gene: TRBJ1-5
v_gene: TRBV6-1
abundance: few
CDR3aa: CASNRSGGNQPQHF
CDR3nt: TGTGCCAGCAACCGTTCCGGGGGCAATCAGCCCCAGCATTTT

d_gene: TRBD1
j_gene: TRBJ1-4
v_gene: TRBV6-1
abundance: once
CDR3aa: CASGARGVNEKLFF
CDR3nt: TGTGCCAGCGGCGCCAGGGGGGTTAATGAAAAACTGTTTTTC

d_gene: NA
j_gene: TRBJ2-5
v_gene: TRBV5-1
abundance: NA
CDR3aa: CASSLVSEETQYF
CDR3nt: TGCGCCAGCAGCTTGGTTTCAGAAGAGACCCAGTACTTC

d_gene: NA
j_gene: TRBJ2-1
v_gene: TRBV6-6
abundance: NA
CDR3aa: CASSYSSPVGEQFF
CDR3nt: TGTGCCAGCAGTTACTCGAGCCCCGTCGGTGAGCAGTTCTTC

d_gene: NA
j_gene: TRBJ2-5
v_gene: TRBV4-1
abundance: NA
CDR3aa: CASSQNWRETQYF
CDR3nt: TGCGCCAGCAGCCAAAACTGGAGGGAGACCCAGTACTTC

d_gene: NA
j_gene: TRBJ1-5
v_gene: TRBV2
abundance: NA
CDR3aa: CASSLSGGLNQPQHF
CDR3nt: TGTGCCAGCAGCCTCTCGGGAGGTCTTAATCAGCCCCAGCATTTT

d_gene: NA
j_gene: TRBJ1-2
v_gene: TRBV5-6
abundance: few
CDR3aa: CASSWATAFYGYTF
CDR3nt: TGTGCCAGCAGCTGGGCCACCGCTTTTTATGGCTACACCTTC

d_gene: TRBD1
j_gene: TRBJ1-4
v_gene: TRBV5-4
abundance: NA
CDR3aa: CASSLDRGPEKLFF
CDR3nt: TGTGCCAGCAGCTTGGACAGGGGACCCGAAAAACTGTTTTTT

d_gene: TRBD1
j_gene: TRBJ2-1
v_gene: TRBV15
abundance: NA
CDR3aa: CATSSNLEAGGNEQFF
CDR3nt: TGTGCCACCAGCAGCAACCTCGAGGCAGGGGGAAATGAGCAGTTCTTC

d_gene: NA
j_gene: TRBJ1-6
v_gene: TRBV5-1
abundance: NA
CDR3aa: CASSLGSPGDSPLHF
CDR3nt: TGCGCCAGCAGCTTGGGTTCGCCAGGTGATTCACCCCTCCACTTT

d_gene: NA
j_gene: TRBJ1-1
v_gene: TRBV7-9
abundance: NA
CDR3aa: CASSGQWARAFF
CDR3nt: TGTGCCAGCAGCGGGCAATGGGCAAGAGCTTTCTTT

d_gene: TRBD2
j_gene: TRBJ2-3
v_gene: TRBV6-4
abundance: once
CDR3aa: CASSGGGATDTQYF
CDR3nt: TGTGCCAGCAGTGGCGGGGGGGCCACAGATACGCAGTATTTT

d_gene: TRBD1
j_gene: TRBJ2-7
v_gene: TRBV27
abundance: NA
CDR3aa: CASSLTGSSYEQYF
CDR3nt: TGTGCCAGCAGTTTGACAGGGAGCTCCTACGAGCAGTACTTC

d_gene: NA
j_gene: TRBJ1-4
v_gene: TRBV19
abundance: NA
CDR3aa: CASSTLELTGEKLFF
CDR3nt: TGTGCCAGTAGTACCCTCGAGTTGACTGGGGAAAAACTGTTTTTT